This T cell receptor beta chain was retrieved from a study of metastatic and nonmetastatic thyroid tumors. Study-wide context: Malignant thyroid and benign thyroid patients provided blood and tumor or nodule tissue whose repertoires were compared. Findings and caveats of the study: Significantly greater TCR beta diversity was reportedly found in malignant thyroid tumors than in benign nodules (in blood and tumor).

This clone was counted only a few times. What it recognizes is unknown. There were no patients who had received any treatment before thyroid surgery. CDR1 and CDR2 from the germline V gene are MNHEY and SVGEGT. CDR3 length: 15 amino acids. V lost 6 bases and J lost 4; bases outside the gene matches: 4. With MiXCR, TCRdb called clones anew from the PCR reads. The sample lists 20,000 to 25,000 clones, approximately 19% seen once, with 27% in the top ten. This clonotype originated in a female donor with papillary thyroid cancer or a benign thyroid nodule (not recorded which). Some clones in this sample may be carry-over from other donors' samples. Sequenced input: blood. V and J are TRBV6-2 or TRBV6-3 and TRBJ2-3; 13 bases align to TRBD2. In DNA form, the CDR3 reads TGTGCCAGCAGCCTCACTAGCGGGGGGGCAGATACGCAGTATTTT. This encodes CASSLTSGGADTQYF.